This TCR beta chain originates from a study of CD4+ T cells in melanoma. Study-level results: CD8+ T cell, macrophage and B cell function reportedly correlated with neoantigen-specific CD4+ T cells. In melanoma, neoantigen-specific CD4+ T cells reportedly differed in differentiation state.

V lost 3 bases to trimming and J lost 4 bases; unmatched junction nucleotides: 6. This CDR3 is 15 amino acids long. The germline gives CDR1 KGHSH, CDR2 LQKENI. Turning to this clone: What it binds is unknown.

The data were produced by immunoSEQ multiplex PCR, yet TCRdb's version contains in-frame clones alone and is incomplete. The sample holds 9,000 to 13,000 clones, roughly 62% seen once. The TCR originated in a human donor with melanoma. The chain carries TRBV18 and TRBJ2-5; 9 nucleotides match TRBD1. Sequenced sample: cells from a culture (not recorded whether cultured in vitro). This CDR3 is CASSPRQGDVETQYF. In nucleotides, the CDR3 is TGTGCCAGCTCACCTCGACAGGGGGACGTAGAGACCCAGTACTTC.